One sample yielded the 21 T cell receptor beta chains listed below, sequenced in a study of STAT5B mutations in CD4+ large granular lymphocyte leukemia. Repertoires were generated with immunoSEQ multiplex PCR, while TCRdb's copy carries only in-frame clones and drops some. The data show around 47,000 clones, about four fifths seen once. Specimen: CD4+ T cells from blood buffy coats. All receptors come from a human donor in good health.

DNA of the CDR3: TGTGCCAGCAGCTCGACCGGTGGCACTGAGCAGTTCTTC. Its protein is CASSSTGGTEQFF. This chain connects TRBV7-9 to TRBJ2-1; D unclear. V dropped 4 bases and J dropped 9 bases, with 13 bases sitting between them. The CDR3 extends over 13 amino acids. Germline CDR1 reads SEHNR; CDR2 reads FQNEAQ (reference sequence).

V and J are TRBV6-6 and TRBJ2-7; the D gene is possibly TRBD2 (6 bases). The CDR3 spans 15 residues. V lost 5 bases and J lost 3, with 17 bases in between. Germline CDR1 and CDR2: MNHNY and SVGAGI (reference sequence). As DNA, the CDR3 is TGTGCCAGCAGTCCCTCGAGGAGGGGAAGCTACGAGCAGTACTTC. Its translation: CASSPSRRGSYEQYF.

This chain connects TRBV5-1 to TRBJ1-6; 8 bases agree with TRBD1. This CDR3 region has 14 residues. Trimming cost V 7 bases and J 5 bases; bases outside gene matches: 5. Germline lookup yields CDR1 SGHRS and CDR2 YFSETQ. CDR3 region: CASSTGGDNSPLHF. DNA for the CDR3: TGCGCCAGCTCAACAGGGGGGGATAATTCACCCCTCCACTTT.

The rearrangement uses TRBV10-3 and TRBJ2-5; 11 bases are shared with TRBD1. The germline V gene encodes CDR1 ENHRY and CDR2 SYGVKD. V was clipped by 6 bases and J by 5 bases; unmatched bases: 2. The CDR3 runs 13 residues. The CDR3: CAISGQGAETQYF. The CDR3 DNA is TGTGCCATCAGCGGACAGGGGGCTGAGACCCAGTACTTC.

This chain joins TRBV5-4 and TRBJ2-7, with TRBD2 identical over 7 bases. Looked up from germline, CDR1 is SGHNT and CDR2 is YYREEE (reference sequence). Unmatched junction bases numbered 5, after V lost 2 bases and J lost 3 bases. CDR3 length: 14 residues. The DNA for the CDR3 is TGTGCCAGCAGCTTATGGGCTAGCGGCTACGAGCAGTACTTC. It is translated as CASSLWASGYEQYF.

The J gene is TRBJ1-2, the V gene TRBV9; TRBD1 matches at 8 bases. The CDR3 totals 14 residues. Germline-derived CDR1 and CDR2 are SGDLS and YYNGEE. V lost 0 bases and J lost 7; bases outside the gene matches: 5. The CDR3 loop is CASSVATTGAGYTF. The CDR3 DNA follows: TGTGCCAGCAGCGTAGCTACGACAGGGGCTGGCTACACCTTC. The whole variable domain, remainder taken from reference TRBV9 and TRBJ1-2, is DSGVTQTPKHLITATGQRVTLRCSPRSGDLSVYWYQQSLDQGLQFLIQYYNGEERAKGNILERFSAQQFPDLHSELNLSSLELGDSALYFCASSVATTGAGYTFGSGTRLTVV.

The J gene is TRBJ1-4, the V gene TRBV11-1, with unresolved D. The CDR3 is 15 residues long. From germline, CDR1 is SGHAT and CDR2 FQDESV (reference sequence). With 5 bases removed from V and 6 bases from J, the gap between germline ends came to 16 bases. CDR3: CASSPGTGGDEKLFF. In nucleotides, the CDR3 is TGTGCCAGCAGCCCCGGCACCGGAGGAGATGAAAAACTGTTTTTT.

CDR3 bases: TGTGCCTGCTCCGGACTAGCGAGCACAGATACGCAGTATTTT. Protein sequence: CACSGLASTDTQYF. V is TRBV27 and J is TRBJ2-3; 9 bases line up with TRBD2. Germline V gene sequence: CDR1 MNHEY, CDR2 SMNVEV (reference sequence). The CDR3 spans 14 residues. Trimming cost V 11 bases and J 0 bases; bases outside gene matches: 6.

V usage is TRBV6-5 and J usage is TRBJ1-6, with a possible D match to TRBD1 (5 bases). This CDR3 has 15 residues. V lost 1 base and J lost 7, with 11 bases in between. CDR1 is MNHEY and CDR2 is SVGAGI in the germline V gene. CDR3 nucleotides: TGTGCCAGCAGTTACTGGAGGCGGACAAATTCACCCCTCCACTTT. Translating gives CASSYWRRTNSPLHF.

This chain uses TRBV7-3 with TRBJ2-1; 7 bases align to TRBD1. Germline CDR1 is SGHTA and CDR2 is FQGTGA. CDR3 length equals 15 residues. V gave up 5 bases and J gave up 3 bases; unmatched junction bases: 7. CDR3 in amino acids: CASSPRQGGYNEQFF. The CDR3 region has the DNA TGTGCCAGCAGCCCTCGACAGGGCGGCTACAATGAGCAGTTCTTC.

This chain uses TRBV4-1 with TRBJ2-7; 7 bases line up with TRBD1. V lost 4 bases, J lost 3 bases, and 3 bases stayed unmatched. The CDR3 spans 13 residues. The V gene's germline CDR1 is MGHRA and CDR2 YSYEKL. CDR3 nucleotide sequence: TGCGCCAGCAGCCTTACAGGGGACTACGAGCAGTACTTC. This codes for CASSLTGDYEQYF.

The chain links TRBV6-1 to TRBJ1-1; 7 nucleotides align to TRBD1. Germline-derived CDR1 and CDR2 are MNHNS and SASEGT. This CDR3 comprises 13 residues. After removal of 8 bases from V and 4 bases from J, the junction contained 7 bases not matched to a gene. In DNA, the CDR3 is TGTGCCAGCCAAACCTCAGGGGGCACTGAAGCTTTCTTT. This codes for CASQTSGGTEAFF.

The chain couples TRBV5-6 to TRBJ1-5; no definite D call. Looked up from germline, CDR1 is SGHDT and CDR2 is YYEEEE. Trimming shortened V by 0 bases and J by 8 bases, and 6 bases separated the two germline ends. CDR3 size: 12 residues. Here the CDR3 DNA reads TGTGCCAGCAGCTTGGAGGGTAAGCCCCAGCATTTT. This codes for CASSLEGKPQHF.

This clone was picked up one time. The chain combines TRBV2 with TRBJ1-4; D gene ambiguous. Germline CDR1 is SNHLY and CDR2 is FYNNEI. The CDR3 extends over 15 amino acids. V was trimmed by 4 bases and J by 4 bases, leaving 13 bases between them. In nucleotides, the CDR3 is TGTGCCAGCAGTGTCGGCGGCTACCTTAATGAAAAACTGTTTTTT. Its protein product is CASSVGGYLNEKLFF.

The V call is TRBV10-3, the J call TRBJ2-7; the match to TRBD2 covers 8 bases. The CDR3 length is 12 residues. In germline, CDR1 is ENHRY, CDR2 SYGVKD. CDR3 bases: TGTGCTATACGGGGGGGAGGCTACGAGCAGTACTTC. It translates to CAIRGGGYEQYF.

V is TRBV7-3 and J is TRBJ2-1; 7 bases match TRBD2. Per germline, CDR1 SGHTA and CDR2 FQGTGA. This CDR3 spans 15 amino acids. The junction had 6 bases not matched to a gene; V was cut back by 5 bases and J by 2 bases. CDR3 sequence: CASSTRLAAYNEQFF. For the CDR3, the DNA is TGTGCCAGCAGCACCCGACTAGCAGCCTACAATGAGCAGTTCTTC. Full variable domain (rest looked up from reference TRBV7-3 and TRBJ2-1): GAGVSQTPSNKVTEKGKYVELRCDPISGHTALYWYRQSLGQGPEFLIYFQGTGAADDSGLPNDRFFAVRPEGSVSTLKIQRTERGDSAVYLCASSTRLAAYNEQFFGPGTRLTVL.

CDR3 sequence reads: CASSPVERGGPYNEQFF. CDR3 bases: TGCGCCAGCAGCCCAGTTGAGCGGGGGGGGCCATACAATGAGCAGTTCTTC. The chain joins TRBV5-1 to TRBJ2-1, with TRBD2 matching over 10 bases. V lost 4 bases, J lost 4 bases, and 11 bases stayed unmatched. Germline V gene data show CDR1 as SGHRS and CDR2 as YFSETQ. This CDR3 is built from 17 residues.

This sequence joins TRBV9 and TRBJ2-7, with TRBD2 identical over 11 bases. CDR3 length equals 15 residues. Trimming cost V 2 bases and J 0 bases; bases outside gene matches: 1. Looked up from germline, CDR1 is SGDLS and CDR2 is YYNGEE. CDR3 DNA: TGTGCCAGCAGCGTTAGCGGGGGGGCCTCCTACGAGCAGTACTTC. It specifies CASSVSGGASYEQYF.

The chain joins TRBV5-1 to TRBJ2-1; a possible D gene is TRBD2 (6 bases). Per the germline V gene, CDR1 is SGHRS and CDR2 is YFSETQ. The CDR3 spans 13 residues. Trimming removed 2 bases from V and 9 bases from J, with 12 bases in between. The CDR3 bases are TGCGCCAGCAGCTTAACTGGGCGGGGTGAGCAGTTCTTC. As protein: CASSLTGRGEQFF.

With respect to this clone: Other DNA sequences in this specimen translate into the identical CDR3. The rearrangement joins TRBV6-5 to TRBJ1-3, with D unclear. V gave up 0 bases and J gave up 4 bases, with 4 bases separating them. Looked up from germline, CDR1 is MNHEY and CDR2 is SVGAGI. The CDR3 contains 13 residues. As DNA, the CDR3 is TGTGCCAGCAGTTACTCGAGCGGAAACACCATATATTTT. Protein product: CASSYSSGNTIYF.

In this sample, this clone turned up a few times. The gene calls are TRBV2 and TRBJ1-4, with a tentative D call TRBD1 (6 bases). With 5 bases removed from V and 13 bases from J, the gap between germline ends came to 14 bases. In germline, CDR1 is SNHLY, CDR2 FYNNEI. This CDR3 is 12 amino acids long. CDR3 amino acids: CASSYQGRALFF. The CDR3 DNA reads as TGTGCCAGCAGTTATCAGGGGAGGGCACTGTTTTTT.